There are many counts of the clone carrying this TCR beta chain. The V gene's germline CDR1 is SGHRS and CDR2 YFSETQ. This CDR3 contains 17 residues. With 3 bases clipped from V and 2 bases from J, the junction kept 11 bases outside the gene matches. TCRdb reanalysed the 5' RACE reads using MiXCR and keeps one entry per CDR3 protein. The sample records about 58,000 distinct CDR3 sequences, roughly 3.5% being singletons. This specimen belongs to a study of neurological immune-mediated disorders. V and J are TRBV5-1 and TRBJ1-1; TRBD1 matches 9 bases. Sequencing used PBMCs. The source is a woman aged 55-70 years with multiple sclerosis. CDR3 DNA sequence: TGCGCCAGCAGCTGGGGTTCGATGGACAGGGGTAACACTGAAGCTTTCTTT. This sequence encodes CASSWGSMDRGNTEAFF.